The clone carrying this TCR beta chain was seen once. Its cognate antigen is unknown. Sequenced material consisted of expressed TCRB transcripts (all of the isolated RNA was reverse transcribed). Some clones are missing from TCRdb's copy, which holds only in-frame ones; the method was immunoSEQ multiplex PCR. The sample holds about 15,000 clones; approximately 45% are singletons and the top ten take 0.53%. The authors sorted CD4+ naive, central memory, regulatory and stem cell-like memory cells via CD45RO/CCR7/CD25/CD127/CD95/CD27. V lost 0 bases and J lost 6, with 15 bases in between. The CDR3 sequence is 15 residues long. The V gene's germline CDR1 is SGHRS and CDR2 YFSETQ. This sample is drawn from a study of beta chain features in type 1 diabetes. Overall study findings and caveats: The naive, central memory and Treg TCRB repertoires of patients appeared to be more similar to one another than those of healthy donors. A possible short-template PCR bias applies equally to patients and controls.

This chain uses TRBV5-1 with TRBJ1-2; TRBD1 is a possible D gene (6 bases). The sample was stem cell memory CD4+ T cells from blood. This TCR came from a woman aged 35 to 49 in good health. CDR3 loop: CASSLEGQPRDGYTF. The DNA for the CDR3 is TGCGCCAGCAGCTTGGAGGGACAACCCCGCGATGGCTACACCTTC.